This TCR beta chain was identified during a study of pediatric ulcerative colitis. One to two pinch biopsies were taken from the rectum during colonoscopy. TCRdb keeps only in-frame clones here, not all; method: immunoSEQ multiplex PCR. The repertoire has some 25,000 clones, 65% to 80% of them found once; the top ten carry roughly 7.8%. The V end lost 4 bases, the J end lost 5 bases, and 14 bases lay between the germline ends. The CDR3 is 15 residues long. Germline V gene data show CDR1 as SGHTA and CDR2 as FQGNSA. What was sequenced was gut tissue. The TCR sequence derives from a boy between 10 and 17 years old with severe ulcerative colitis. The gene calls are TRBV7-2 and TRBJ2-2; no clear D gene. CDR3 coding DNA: TGTGCCAGCAGCTCTACGAATTTAGGTACCGGGGAGCTGTTTTTT. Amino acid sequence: CASSSTNLGTGELFF.